Listed here are 32 T cell receptor beta chains from one sample, sequenced in a study of patients and donors after allogeneic stem cell transplantation. TCRdb fed the RT-PCR reads into MiXCR, producing one record per CDR3 protein. The table lists roughly 880,000 distinct CDR3 sequences, 15% to 20% of them singletons, with 6% in the top ten. Specimen: blood, either unsorted or a sorted T cell fraction (not recorded which). All receptors derive from a human donor who was either an allogeneic HSCT recipient or a stem cell or donor lymphocyte infusion donor (not recorded which). It is not recorded whose cells these are; they may come from a transplant donor.

This chain links TRBV20-1 with TRBJ1-2; no clear D. This CDR3 is 15 amino acids long. V lost 0 bases and J 7 bases, leaving 18 bases between the germline ends. The germline V gene has CDR1 DFQATT and CDR2 SNEGSKA (reference sequence). CDR3 in DNA: TGCAGTGCTAGAGAAACGAGTAGGGTTTATGGTGGCTACACCTTC. Protein: CSARETSRVYGGYTF.

The chain links TRBV6-1 to TRBJ2-5; 8 bases map to TRBD2. V lost 6 bases to trimming and J lost 2 bases; unmatched junction nucleotides: 5. Per germline, CDR1 MNHNS and CDR2 SASEGT. There are 14 residues in the CDR3. The DNA for the CDR3 is TGTGCCAGCAGACAGCGGGGGCTTCAAGAGACCCAGTACTTC. Encoded protein: CASRQRGLQETQYF.

The chain uses TRBV27 and TRBJ2-7; D is perhaps TRBD1 (6 bases). Trimming took off 2 bases at V and 7 bases at J, with 12 bases between the two ends. CDR1 is MNHEY and CDR2 is SMNVEV in the germline V gene (reference sequence). This CDR3 contains 13 residues. In DNA, the CDR3 is TGTGCCAGCAGTTTACTACAGGGTCAAGAGCAGTACTTC. This gives the protein CASSLLQGQEQYF.

This clonotype was counted at least ten times. The chain has TRBV12-3 or TRBV12-4 and TRBJ1-1; no clear D. Trimming took 5 bases from V and 0 from J, leaving 10 bases between them. CDR3 size: 14 residues. The CDR3 reads CASSPASMNTEAFF. As DNA, the CDR3 is TGTGCCAGCAGTCCGGCCTCTATGAACACTGAAGCTTTCTTT.

This clonotype was counted ten times or more. V gene TRBV4-3 combines with J gene TRBJ2-2; D remains unclear. Trimming shortened V by 1 base and J by 6 bases, and 15 bases separated the two germline ends. Germline V gene sequence: CDR1 LGHNA, CDR2 YSLEER. The CDR3 is 16 residues long. The CDR3 coding sequence is TGCGCCAGCAGCCAAGTTGGGGAACTACGCGCCGGGGAGCTGTTTTTT. It translates to CASSQVGELRAGELFF.

In this sample, this clonotype turned up a few times. This chain joins TRBV20-1 and TRBJ2-1, with D possibly TRBD1 on 6 matching bases. Germline CDR1 DFQATT, CDR2 SNEGSKA (reference sequence). The CDR3 is 14 amino acids. The ends were cut back, 1 base at V and 11 bases at J, with 18 bases in the middle. CDR3 DNA: TGCAGTGCTAGAGCTCTTGGGACACCGGGTAAGCAGTTCTTC. Translation gives CSARALGTPGKQFF.

This clonotype was recorded many times. The chain has TRBV20-1 and TRBJ2-7, with 10 bases aligning to TRBD2. Germline V gives CDR1 DFQATT, CDR2 SNEGSKA (reference sequence). CDR3 length: 13 residues. Trimming took 3 bases from V and 3 from J; bases not matched to a gene: 2. CDR3 residues: CSASGTSVYEQYF. In DNA form, the CDR3 reads TGCAGTGCTAGTGGGACTAGCGTCTACGAGCAGTACTTC.

This clonotype has more than one count but fewer than ten. CDR3 sequence (DNA): TGTGCCAGCAGTTTTTCGGACGTCGACTATGGCTACACCTTC. Its translation: CASSFSDVDYGYTF. This chain joins TRBV12-3 or TRBV12-4 and TRBJ1-2; D is unclear. This CDR3 region has 14 residues. Deletions cut 3 bases from V and 3 bases from J, with 11 bases between.

This clonotype has just a few counts. The rearrangement uses TRBV15 and TRBJ2-1; TRBD2 matches at 9 bases. V was pared by 4 bases and J by 13 bases, with 11 bases of the junction left unmatched. CDR1 is LNHNV and CDR2 is YYDKDF in the germline V gene (reference sequence). There are 14 residues in the CDR3. The CDR3 protein is CATSTGERTSVQFF. CDR3 in DNA: TGTGCCACCAGCACAGGAGAAAGGACTAGCGTTCAGTTCTTC.

This chain uses TRBV11-2 with TRBJ2-7; TRBD2 aligns across 8 bases. The CDR3 length is 14 residues. V was pared by 8 bases and J by 3 bases, with 9 bases of the junction left unmatched. The V gene's germline CDR1 is SGHAT and CDR2 FQNNGV. The CDR3 DNA is TGTGCCAGCCCCGGGGCGGGAGGAAACTACGAGCAGTACTTC. Translated, it gives CASPGAGGNYEQYF.

This chain connects TRBV4-1 to TRBJ2-2; D is perhaps TRBD1 (6 bases). The germline V gene has CDR1 MGHRA and CDR2 YSYEKL. V was pared by 11 bases and J by 0 bases, with 16 bases between. This CDR3 is 15 amino acids long. The chain's CDR3 is CASTQGLANTGELFF. CDR3 in DNA: TGCGCCTCGACTCAGGGGCTCGCGAACACCGGGGAGCTGTTTTTT.

The chain combines TRBV27 with TRBJ2-7; 7 nucleotides match TRBD2. V dropped 2 bases and J dropped 1; count of bases not matched to a gene: 8. The length of the CDR3 is 16 residues. From germline, CDR1 is MNHEY and CDR2 SMNVEV (reference sequence). As DNA, the CDR3 is TGTGCCAGCAGTTTAGGCACCGGGAGGCCTTCCTACGAGCAGTACTTC. This sequence encodes CASSLGTGRPSYEQYF.

This clonotype was found a few times. V usage is TRBV27 and J usage is TRBJ2-7; TRBD1 agrees at 8 bases. J was trimmed by 2 bases and V by 6 bases; bases with no gene match: 9. CDR3 length: 15 residues. The germline CDR1 and CDR2 sequences are MNHEY and SMNVEV (reference sequence). This CDR3 is CASREDRGNTYEQYF. The DNA of the CDR3 is TGTGCCAGCAGAGAAGACAGGGGAAACACCTACGAGCAGTACTTC.

The chain is built from TRBV24-1 and TRBJ2-4; the D call may be TRBD1 or TRBD2 (5 bases each). The V gene lost 3 bases and the J gene lost 4 bases, with 12 bases spanning the gap. CDR1 is KGHDR and CDR2 is SFDVKD in the germline V gene. This CDR3 has 15 residues. The CDR3: CATSDAGTEKNIQYF. CDR3 DNA: TGTGCCACCAGTGATGCCGGGACGGAGAAAAACATTCAGTACTTC.

The chain is built from TRBV29-1 and TRBJ1-1; weak D call: TRBD1 (6 bases). Germline V gene lookup returns CDR1 SQVTM and CDR2 ANQGSEA. This CDR3 region has 15 residues. V lost 3 bases and J lost 4, with 18 bases in between. The CDR3 spells CSVESGGPMFTEAFF. CDR3 coding DNA: TGCAGCGTTGAGAGTGGGGGGCCTATGTTCACTGAAGCTTTCTTT.

The chain recombines TRBV18 with TRBJ2-7, with a tentative D call TRBD2 (5 bases). The CDR3 totals 16 residues. Trimming removed 3 bases at V and 7 bases at J, with 22 bases between. Germline-derived CDR1 and CDR2 are KGHSH and LQKENI. The CDR3: CASSPRMERSPGEQYF. The CDR3 region has the DNA TGTGCCAGCTCACCCCGAATGGAGCGGTCTCCGGGTGAGCAGTACTTC.

This clonotype was counted between two and nine times. The chain is built from TRBV11-1 and TRBJ1-2; D gene uncertain. CDR3 size: 13 residues. With 4 bases removed from V and 5 bases from J, the gap between germline ends came to 11 bases. The V gene's germline CDR1 is SGHAT and CDR2 FQDESV (reference sequence). The CDR3: CASSSIGAYGYTF. The CDR3 region has the DNA TGTGCCAGCAGCTCAATTGGAGCTTATGGCTACACCTTC. The whole variable domain, filled in from reference TRBV11-1 and TRBJ1-2, reads EAEVAQSPRYKITEKSQAVAFWCDPISGHATLYWYRQILGQGPELLVQFQDESVVDDSQLPKDRFSAERLKGVDSTLKIQPAELGDSAMYLCASSSIGAYGYTFGSGTRLTVV.

This clonotype has only a few counts. The V call is TRBV27, the J call TRBJ2-3; no clear D. The germline gives CDR1 MNHEY, CDR2 SMNVEV (reference sequence). V lost 9 bases, J lost 2 bases, and 12 bases lay in between. This CDR3 contains 13 residues. The CDR3 region is CASSFLPTDTQYF. The DNA for the CDR3 is TGTGCCAGTAGCTTTTTACCCACAGATACGCAGTATTTT.

In its sample, this clonotype was seen a few times. The chain links TRBV9 to TRBJ1-2; D is uncertain. The CDR3 is 13 amino acids. Trimming took 1 base from V and 1 from J, leaving 5 bases between them. The germline CDR1 and CDR2 sequences are SGDLS and YYNGEE. This CDR3 is CASSVRNNYGYTF. CDR3 DNA sequence: TGTGCCAGCAGCGTAAGAAATAACTATGGCTACACCTTC.

This clonotype was counted between two and nine times. The chain joins TRBV7-9 to TRBJ2-3; D call uncertain. The germline V gene encodes CDR1 SEHNR and CDR2 FQNEAQ (reference sequence). V lost 0 bases, J lost 6 bases, and 13 bases lay in between. There are 15 residues in the CDR3. CDR3 sequence reads: CASSLALSAPDTQYF. CDR3 DNA: TGTGCCAGCAGCTTAGCGCTCTCAGCCCCCGATACGCAGTATTTT.

The chain carries TRBV4-3 and TRBJ2-7; 9 nucleotides align to TRBD2. Germline V gene lookup returns CDR1 LGHNA and CDR2 YSLEER. The CDR3 extends over 15 amino acids. V gave up 3 bases and J gave up 4 bases; unmatched junction bases: 7. In DNA, the CDR3 is TGCGCCAGCAGCCAGACCGGGACTAGCAGATACGAGCAGTACTTC. As protein: CASSQTGTSRYEQYF.

The gene calls are TRBV7-2 and TRBJ1-2; D not resolved. V lost 1 base and J 4 bases, leaving 13 bases between the germline ends. The CDR3 has 15 residues. Germline CDR1 is SGHTA and CDR2 is FQGNSA. The CDR3 DNA sequence: TGTGCCAGCAGCTTAGAATCGGCAGGCAGCTATGGCTACACCTTC. Encoded protein: CASSLESAGSYGYTF.

The chain joins TRBV7-9 to TRBJ1-1, with D tentatively TRBD1 (6 bases). CDR1 is SEHNR and CDR2 is FQNEAQ in the germline V gene (reference sequence). Trimming left V 10 bases short and J 3 bases short, with 6 bases between. The CDR3 loop spans 10 amino acids. The CDR3 bases are TGTGCCACAGGGGACACTGAAGCTTTCTTT. Amino acid sequence: CATGDTEAFF.

This clonotype was observed a handful of times. The V call is TRBV5-1, the J call TRBJ2-7; D is unclear. Germline lookup yields CDR1 SGHRS and CDR2 YFSETQ. The V and J ends lost 4 bases and 2 bases respectively, with 10 bases between them. The CDR3 is 13 amino acids. The CDR3 DNA sequence: TGCGCCAGCAGCCCTTCCCGGGCCTACGAGCAGTACTTC. It encodes CASSPSRAYEQYF.

CDR3 sequence reads: CASSLVQAMNTEAFF. DNA for the CDR3: TGTGCCAGCAGCTTAGTGCAGGCCATGAACACTGAAGCTTTCTTT. The V call is TRBV7-9, the J call TRBJ1-1; no reliable D call. CDR3 size: 15 residues. V was trimmed by 1 base and J by 0 bases, leaving 9 bases between them. The germline V gene has CDR1 SEHNR and CDR2 FQNEAQ (reference sequence).

The chain employs TRBV7-3 and TRBJ1-1; tentative D call: TRBD1 (6 bases). V was pared by 2 bases and J by 7 bases, with 11 bases between. Germline V gene sequence: CDR1 SGHTA, CDR2 FQGTGA. This CDR3 is 13 amino acids long. The CDR3 here is CASSLGRGVEAFF. CDR3 in DNA: TGTGCCAGCAGCTTAGGCAGGGGCGTTGAAGCTTTCTTT.

The gene calls are TRBV11-2 and TRBJ2-7; D may be TRBD1 or TRBD2 (5 bases each). CDR1 and CDR2 from the germline V gene are SGHAT and FQNNGV. Trimming took 4 bases from V and 6 from J, leaving 19 bases between them. This CDR3 has 15 residues. CDR3 loop: CASSSAGTVLSEQYF. CDR3 DNA: TGTGCCAGCAGCTCAGCCGGGACGGTCCTCTCCGAGCAGTACTTC.

This clonotype appeared many times. The chain recombines TRBV10-3 with TRBJ1-2, with a possible D match to TRBD1 (5 bases). The CDR3 spans 13 residues. Germline loops: CDR1 ENHRY, CDR2 SYGVKD. V shed 10 bases and J shed 5 bases, with 17 bases lying between them. CDR3: CATQTTVLYGYTF. The CDR3 DNA is TGTGCCACCCAGACGACAGTCCTTTATGGCTACACCTTC.

The rearrangement joins TRBV11-2 to TRBJ1-2, with 8 bases fitting TRBD1. V shed 3 bases, J shed 2 bases, and the junction held 5 bases outside the gene matches. CDR1 is SGHAT, CDR2 FQNNGV, per germline. The CDR3 spans 15 residues. CDR3 loop: CASSFQYRGNYGYTF. In DNA form, the CDR3 reads TGTGCCAGCAGCTTCCAATACAGGGGGAACTATGGCTACACCTTC.

This clonotype was picked up a small number of times. The J gene is TRBJ2-1, the V gene TRBV7-3, with D possibly TRBD1 on 5 matching bases. With 5 bases removed from V and 4 bases from J, the gap between germline ends came to 15 bases. This CDR3 has 15 amino acids. Per germline, CDR1 SGHTA and CDR2 FQGTGA. CDR3 sequence reads: CASSPDSWGYNEQFF. The DNA for the CDR3 is TGTGCCAGCAGCCCCGACAGTTGGGGATACAATGAGCAGTTCTTC.

J is TRBJ2-2 and V is TRBV6-1; D gene unclear. This CDR3 is built from 17 residues. The germline V and J ends were trimmed by 6 bases and 0 bases, with 17 bases remaining between them. Looked up from germline, CDR1 is MNHNS and CDR2 is SASEGT. CDR3 sequence: CASSLGGVPANTGELFF. The CDR3 DNA reads TGTGCCAGCAGCCTCGGTGGGGTACCCGCGAACACCGGGGAGCTGTTTTTT.

J is TRBJ1-2 and V is TRBV20-1, with no clear D. There are 15 residues in the CDR3. Trimming pared 3 bases from V and 1 base from J, leaving 15 bases between. In germline, CDR1 is DFQATT, CDR2 SNEGSKA (reference sequence). CDR3 bases: TGCAGTGCTAGGGTTTCGGGGAGCCTTAACTATGGCTACACCTTC. Translating gives CSARVSGSLNYGYTF.